This TCR beta chain was identified during a study of PD-L1 blockade in urothelial cancer. Study summary: Blood analysis was done at 3 weeks (second dose) and 6 weeks after treatment began. Blood samples had a median of roughly 140,000 T cells, just under 85,000 unique TCRs, and clonality 0.08 to 0.09. General study findings and limits: Pretreatment TCR clonality in blood, when below the median, was predictive of better survival.

A note on this clone: Its antigen is unidentified.

Germline CDR1 SGHRS, CDR2 YFSETQ. The CDR3 extends over 15 amino acids. The junction had 4 bases not matched to a gene; V was cut back by 4 bases and J by 2 bases. The sample's time point: pretreatment peripheral blood. Templates that were synthetic TCR analogs were spiked into each PCR. Profiled with immunoSEQ multiplex PCR; TCRdb holds only in-frame clones, not every one. The data hold around 100,000 clones, with over 75% observed a single time. The clonotype was recovered from a man aged 55 to 70 with urothelial cancer. The sample consisted of PBMCs, taken around atezolizumab (anti-PD-L1) treatment. The chain is built from TRBV5-1 and TRBJ2-3; TRBD1 agrees at 10 bases. The CDR3 DNA sequence: TGCGCCAGCAGCCCCGGGACAGGGGCCACAGATACGCAGTATTTT. This translates into CASSPGTGATDTQYF.